Listed here are 20 T cell receptor beta chains from one sample, sequenced in a study of T cells in Graves' hyperthyroidism and ophthalmopathy. TCR beta CDR3 sequences were amplified from RNA transcripts. First-round RT-PCR with HTBI primers amplified the TCR CDR3 region. TCRdb ran MiXCR on the multiplex PCR reads and lists one entry per CDR3 protein. The table has about 340,000 distinct CDR3 sequences, around a sixth seen once; the top ten hold approximately 49%. Input material: blood. All receptors derive from a woman aged 45-60 years with Graves' hyperthyroidism.

This clonotype was counted ten times or more. The V gene is TRBV11-2, the J gene TRBJ2-3; no clear D. This CDR3 has 18 residues. The V end was cut by 6 bases, the J end by 2 bases, with 24 bases between. Germline-derived CDR1 and CDR2 are SGHAT and FQNNGV. CDR3 nucleotides: TGTGCCAGCAGGACCCTTGTGGCCGCGGTGGCCCCCACAGATACGCAGTATTTT. The encoded protein is CASRTLVAAVAPTDTQYF.

This chain connects TRBV6-5 to TRBJ2-3, with D possibly matching TRBD2 (5 bases). V lost 2 bases, J lost 0 bases, and 12 bases lay in between. Germline CDR1 is MNHEY and CDR2 is SVGAGI. CDR3 length: 16 residues. Written as DNA, the CDR3 is TGTGCCAGCAGTTACGACGGCGGGCCGAGCACAGATACGCAGTATTTT. Encoded protein: CASSYDGGPSTDTQYF.

The rearrangement joins TRBV5-1 to TRBJ1-6; D remains ambiguous. The CDR3 spans 15 residues. Deletions cut 2 bases from V and 2 bases from J, with 8 bases between. CDR1 is SGHRS, CDR2 YFSETQ, per germline. In DNA form, the CDR3 reads TGCGCCAGCAGCTTAACGGGCGCCTATAATTCACCCCTCCACTTT. The encoded protein is CASSLTGAYNSPLHF.

This clonotype was counted many times. V usage is TRBV7-6 and J usage is TRBJ2-5; TRBD2 might be the D (6 bases). Per the germline V gene, CDR1 is SGHVS and CDR2 is FNYEAQ. This CDR3 has 13 residues. V lost 1 base and J lost 5, with 8 bases in between. The CDR3 coding sequence is TGTGCCAGCAGCTTAGGCGGGGTTGAGACCCAGTACTTC. Protein product: CASSLGGVETQYF.

The sample holds many counts of this clonotype. The chain joins TRBV18 to TRBJ2-5; D remains ambiguous. This CDR3 has 15 residues. V was cut by 1 base and J by 3 bases, with 12 bases left in between. Germline CDR1 reads KGHSH; CDR2 reads LQKENI. The CDR3 bases are TGTGCCAGCTCACCACTGGTACGAACAGAAGAGACCCAGTACTTC. Amino acids: CASSPLVRTEETQYF.

Only a few counts were recorded for this clonotype. The gene calls are TRBV9 and TRBJ2-7, with 8 bases fitting TRBD2. The germline CDR1 and CDR2 sequences are SGDLS and YYNGEE. The V and J ends lost 4 bases and 4 bases, in that order; junction bases with no gene match: 10. The CDR3 contains 15 residues. The CDR3 DNA sequence: TGTGCCAGCAGCCCGCCCGGGACTAGATGGTACGAGCAGTACGTC. It codes for CASSPPGTRWYEQYV.

This clonotype occurred a few times. The V gene is TRBV2, the J gene TRBJ2-3, with D maybe TRBD2 (7 bases). Trimming shortened V by 6 bases and J by 3 bases, and 19 bases separated the two germline ends. The CDR3 sequence is 16 residues long. Looked up from germline, CDR1 is SNHLY and CDR2 is FYNNEI. Written as DNA, the CDR3 is TGTGCCAGCAGCCGGGGGGCCGGGAGAGGAACAGATACGCAGTATTTT. Its protein is CASSRGAGRGTDTQYF.

Points on this clonotype: A much larger clone differs by one base, so this may be a read error. The final CDR3 position lacks the conserved phenylalanine or tryptophan, pointing to a likely read error. J is TRBJ1-5 and V is TRBV12-3 or TRBV12-4; no definite D call. Trimming pared 7 bases from V and 3 bases from J, leaving 7 bases between. The CDR3 runs 12 residues. The DNA of the CDR3 is TGTGCCAGCAAAGGCATCAATCAGCCCCAGCATCTT. Encoded protein: CASKGINQPQHL.

This clonotype was found many times. The rearrangement joins TRBV10-3 to TRBJ2-1, with 11 bases fitting TRBD2. The CDR3 sequence is 15 residues long. CDR1 ENHRY and CDR2 SYGVKD come from the germline V gene. The V and J ends lost 7 bases and 0 bases, in that order; junction bases with no gene match: 2. CDR3 residues: CAITGTSGSYNEQFF. The CDR3 nucleotides are TGTGCCATCACCGGGACTAGCGGCTCCTACAATGAGCAGTTCTTC.

This clonotype was picked up a small number of times. The chain has TRBV15 and TRBJ2-2; TRBD2 might be the D (5 bases). The CDR3 consists of 18 residues. V was cut by 2 bases and J by 2 bases, with 18 bases left in between. Germline V CDR1 and CDR2: LNHNV, YYDKDF (reference sequence). The CDR3 nucleotides read TGTGCCACCAGCAGACCATTTGGGCGGGCCCTAAACACCGGGGAGCTGTTTTTT. Translated: CATSRPFGRALNTGELFF.

This clonotype was observed at least ten times. The gene calls are TRBV11-2 and TRBJ2-1; 10 nucleotides align to TRBD2. Germline values: CDR1 SGHAT, CDR2 FQNNGV. The junction had 7 bases not matched to a gene; V was cut back by 4 bases and J by 1 base. The CDR3 runs to 17 residues. The CDR3 DNA is TGTGCCAGCAGCTCGACACTAGCGGGAAGGTCCTACAATGAGCAGTTCTTC. Translated: CASSSTLAGRSYNEQFF.

In this sample, this clonotype turned up a few times. The chain uses TRBV6-4 and TRBJ2-7, with D possibly TRBD1 on 6 matching bases. Trimming stripped 4 bases from V and 9 bases from J, with 16 bases between. CDR3 length equals 13 residues. From germline, CDR1 is MRHNA and CDR2 SNTAGT. This CDR3 is CASSGDRRKGQYV. The CDR3, as DNA: TGTGCCAGCAGTGGTGACAGGCGGAAGGGGCAGTACGTC.

Note on this clonotype: A much larger clone is a single base away; this may be a read error. The CDR3 nucleotides read TGTGCCAGCAGTCCCGGAACTAGCGGGAGGGGAAACGAGCAGTACGTC. The encoded protein is CASSPGTSGRGNEQYV. This chain connects TRBV6-1 to TRBJ2-7; TRBD2 matches 13 bases. CDR1 and CDR2 (germline): MNHNS, SASEGT. Trimming cost V 5 bases and J 5 bases; bases outside gene matches: 9. The CDR3 extends over 16 amino acids.

This chain connects TRBV6-1 to TRBJ2-5; 11 nucleotides line up with TRBD2. The trim removed 5 bases at V and 3 bases at J, leaving 20 bases unmatched. Germline loops: CDR1 MNHNS, CDR2 SASEGT. The length of the CDR3 is 20 residues. This CDR3 is CASSPGGLSGRVWGEETQYF. CDR3 in DNA: TGTGCCAGCAGTCCGGGGGGACTTAGCGGGAGGGTGTGGGGTGAAGAGACCCAGTACTTC.

This clonotype was recorded many times. The CDR3 DNA is TGTGCCAGCAGTGAATTACACGGCTATAATTCACCCCTCCACTTT. Amino acid sequence: CASSELHGYNSPLHF. The V gene is TRBV6-1, the J gene TRBJ1-6; D ambiguous. The CDR3 sequence is 15 residues long. Germline CDR1 MNHNS, CDR2 SASEGT. The V gene lost 2 bases and the J gene lost 3 bases, with 8 bases spanning the gap.

The genes are TRBV11-2 and TRBJ1-1, with a tentative D call TRBD1 (5 bases). Trimming stripped 5 bases from V and 5 bases from J, with 18 bases between. This CDR3 has 15 amino acids. Germline V gene sequence: CDR1 SGHAT, CDR2 FQNNGV. The CDR3 is CASSRAGTGLTEAFF. The CDR3 coding sequence is TGTGCCAGCAGCCGGGCCGGGACCGGGTTAACTGAAGCTTTCTTT. Drawing the rest from reference TRBV11-2 and TRBJ1-1, the complete variable domain is EAGVAQSPRYKIIEKRQSVAFWCNPISGHATLYWYQQILGQGPKLLIQFQNNGVVDDSQLPKDRFSAERLKGVDSTLKIQPAKLEDSAVYLCASSRAGTGLTEAFFGQGTRLTVV.

The table lists this clonotype with many counts. V and J are TRBV28 and TRBJ2-7, with 10 nucleotides matching TRBD1. Germline CDR1 reads MDHEN; CDR2 reads SYDVKM. The junction had 3 bases not matched to a gene; V was cut back by 5 bases and J by 5 bases. The CDR3 is made up of 13 amino acids. The CDR3: CASSPGTGDEQYF. The CDR3 DNA reads as TGTGCCAGCAGTCCCGGGACAGGGGACGAGCAGTACTTC.

This clonotype has at least ten counts. For the CDR3, the DNA is TGTGCCTGGAGGCCCTGGGGCCCCAGCTACGAGCAGTACTTC. As protein: CAWRPWGPSYEQYF. This sequence joins TRBV30 and TRBJ2-7, with D possibly being TRBD1 (5 bases). Germline V gives CDR1 GTSNPN, CDR2 SVGIG (reference sequence). The CDR3 has 14 residues. V gave up 3 bases and J gave up 3 bases, with 15 bases separating them. The whole variable domain, remainder taken from reference TRBV30 and TRBJ2-7, is SQTIHQWPATLVQPVGSPLSLECTVEGTSNPNLYWYRQAAGRGLQLLFYSVGIGQISSEVPQNLSASRPQDRQFILSSKKLLLSDSGFYLCAWRPWGPSYEQYFGPGTRLTVT.

This chain connects TRBV19 to TRBJ1-1; D is uncertain. Trimming stripped 5 bases from V and 5 bases from J, with 6 bases between. The CDR3 extends over 11 amino acids. Germline V gives CDR1 LNHDA, CDR2 SQIVND (reference sequence). The CDR3 nucleotides read TGTGCCAGTAGTGCGGTTACTGAAGCTTTCTTT. Its translation is CASSAVTEAFF.

The rearrangement joins TRBV30 to TRBJ1-5; a possible D gene is TRBD1 (5 bases). The CDR3 has 17 residues. The V and J ends lost 0 bases and 1 base respectively, with 16 bases between them. Germline CDR1 and CDR2: GTSNPN and SVGIG (reference sequence). CDR3 DNA sequence: TGTGCCTGGAGTGTCCACAGGATATCTTCGAGCAATCAGCCCCAGCATTTT. This codes for CAWSVHRISSSNQPQHF.